This entry concerns a single T cell receptor beta chain. Antigen specificity is unknown. Possible read error: a much larger clone is one base away. From RNA transcripts, TCR beta CDR3 regions were amplified. The HTBI primer set drove a first-round RT-PCR of the TCR CDR3. One entry per CDR3 protein results from TCRdb running MiXCR on the multiplex PCR reads. The sample has fewer than 800,000 distinct CDR3 sequences, around 15% seen once. This record belongs to a study of T cells in Graves' hyperthyroidism and ophthalmopathy. Regarding the study as a whole: Ophthalmopathy got predicted by the model a median roughly six months before its onset.

Germline CDR1 and CDR2: KGHSH and LQKENI. V lost 2 bases and J 3 bases, leaving 11 bases between the germline ends. CDR3 size: 15 residues. Those patients with uncontrolled infection, other autoimmune disease, pregnancy or lactation were excluded. Sequenced material: blood. This clonotype was sampled from a young man with Graves' hyperthyroidism. V usage is TRBV18 and J usage is TRBJ2-1; possible D gene TRBD2, 5 bases. For the CDR3, the DNA is TGTGCCAGCTCACCAGGGAGAGGGTTCTACAATGAGCAGTTCTTC. Translation: CASSPGRGFYNEQFF.